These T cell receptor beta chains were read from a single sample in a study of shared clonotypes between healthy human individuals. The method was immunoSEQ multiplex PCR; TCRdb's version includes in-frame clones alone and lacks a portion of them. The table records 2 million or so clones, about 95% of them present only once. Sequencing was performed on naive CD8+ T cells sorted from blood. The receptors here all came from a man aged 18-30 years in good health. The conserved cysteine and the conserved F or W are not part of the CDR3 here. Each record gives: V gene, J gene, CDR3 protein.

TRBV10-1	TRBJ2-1	ASSESSGTEQF
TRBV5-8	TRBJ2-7	ASSLLGAGALSYEQY
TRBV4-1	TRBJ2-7	ASSQAGTGSEQY
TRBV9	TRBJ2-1	ASSGNSGRESYNEQF
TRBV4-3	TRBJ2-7	ASSQLPVIQGTYEQY
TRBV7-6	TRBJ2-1	ASSNKGQGALNEQF
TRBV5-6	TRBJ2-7	ASSLSSSSYEQY
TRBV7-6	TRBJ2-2	ASSFLAGNTGELF
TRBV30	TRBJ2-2	ASPGLAGKSYTGELF
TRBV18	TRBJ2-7	ASSPPANSYEQY
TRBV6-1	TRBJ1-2	ASSEGGWTGYT
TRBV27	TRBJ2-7	ASSLSAGTAAYEQY
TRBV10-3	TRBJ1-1	AIRGGGLSDLNTEAF
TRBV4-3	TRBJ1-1	ASSLGSRGGTEAF
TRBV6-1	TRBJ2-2	AISSGSGTGELF
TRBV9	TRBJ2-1	ASSTAGTEPYNEQF
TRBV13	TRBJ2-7	ASSWVQGALNEQY
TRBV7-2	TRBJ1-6	ASSLIYPSNSPLH
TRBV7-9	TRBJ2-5	ASSLGAWGQY
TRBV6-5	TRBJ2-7	ASSYGQGSSYEQY
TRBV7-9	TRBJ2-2	ASSLGRENTGELF
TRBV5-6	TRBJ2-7	ASSYGTSGRFDEQY
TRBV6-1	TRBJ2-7	ASSELAGNSYEQY
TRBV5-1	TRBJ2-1	ASSFPTSGVNNEQF
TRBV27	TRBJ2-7	ASSLSVSYEQY
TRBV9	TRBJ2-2	ASSAQGRAGELF
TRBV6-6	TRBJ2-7	ASSYLGQGYEQY
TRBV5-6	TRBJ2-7	ASSLSMGPYEQY
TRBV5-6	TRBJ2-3	ASSSGHSTDTQY
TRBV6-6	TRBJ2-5	ASSSLTGTEETQY
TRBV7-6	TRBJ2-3	ASSPFPGADTQY
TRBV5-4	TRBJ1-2	ASSAAQLYGYT
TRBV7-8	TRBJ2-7	ASSFPGQETYEQY
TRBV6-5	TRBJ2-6	ASSYGTGANVLT
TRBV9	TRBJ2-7	ASSVDGTDLYEQY
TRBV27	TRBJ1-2	ASSVITGGADGYT
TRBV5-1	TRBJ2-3	ASSDRTSGDLTTDTQY
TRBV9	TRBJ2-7	ASSPIQGYEQY
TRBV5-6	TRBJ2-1	ASSYWTGGEQF
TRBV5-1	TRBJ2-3	ASSTAGRVADTQY
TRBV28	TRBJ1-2	ASRSRDNYGYT
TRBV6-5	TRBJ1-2	ASSYIENYGYT